This TCR beta chain was recovered during a study of control samples from healthy donors and cancer patients. The CDR3 loop spans 15 amino acids. With 6 bases removed from V and 2 bases from J, the gap between germline ends came to 17 bases. Per germline, CDR1 MDHEN and CDR2 SYDVKM. Assay used: immunoSEQ multiplex PCR; TCRdb lists only in-frame clones, some missing. The sample carries approximately 220,000 clones, around 94% recorded once. The V and J genes are TRBV28 and TRBJ2-7; D is possibly TRBD1 (6 bases). This TCR was recovered from a man aged 50 to 59 in good health. Sample: blood. The CDR3 protein is CASSLGLDSTYEQYF. The CDR3 DNA reads as TGTGCCAGCAGCCTAGGTCTGGACAGTACCTACGAGCAGTACTTC.